This T cell receptor beta chain was identified during a study of T cell repertoires in cytomegalovirus infection. This clonotype appeared many times. TCRdb reprocessed the reads via MiXCR and lists one record per CDR3 protein. Here the sample spans 200,000 to 300,000 distinct CDR3 sequences, approximately 15% being singletons. The CDR3 sequence is 12 residues long. CDR1 is SGHAT, CDR2 FQNNGV, per germline. V was clipped by 5 bases and J by 4 bases, with 8 bases between them. This TCR was recovered from a human donor in good health (CMV status not recorded). Some clones in this sample may be carry-over from other donors' samples. Sample: PBMCs. The chain combines TRBV11-2 with TRBJ1-2, with a possible D match to TRBD1 (5 bases). The CDR3 reads CASSHDSYGYTF. In DNA form, the CDR3 reads TGTGCCAGCAGCCACGACAGCTATGGCTACACCTTC.